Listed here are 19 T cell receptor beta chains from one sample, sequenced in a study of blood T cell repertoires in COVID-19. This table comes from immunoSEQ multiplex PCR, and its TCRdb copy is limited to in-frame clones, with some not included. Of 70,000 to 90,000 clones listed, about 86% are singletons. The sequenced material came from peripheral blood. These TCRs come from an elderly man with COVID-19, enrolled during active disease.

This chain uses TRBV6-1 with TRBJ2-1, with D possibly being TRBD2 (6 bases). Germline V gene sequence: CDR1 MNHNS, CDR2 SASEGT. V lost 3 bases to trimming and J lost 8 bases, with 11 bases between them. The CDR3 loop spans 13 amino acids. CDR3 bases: TGTGCCAGCAGTGACGGACTATCGGATGAGCAGTTCTTC. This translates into CASSDGLSDEQFF.

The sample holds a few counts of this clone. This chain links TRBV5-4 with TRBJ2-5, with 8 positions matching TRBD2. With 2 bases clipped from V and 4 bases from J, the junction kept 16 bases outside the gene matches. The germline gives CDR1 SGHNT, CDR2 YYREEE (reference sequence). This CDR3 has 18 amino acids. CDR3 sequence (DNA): TGTGCCAGCAGCTTCAGACTAGCGACCTTCACCTGGGTAGAGACCCAGTACTTC. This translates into CASSFRLATFTWVETQYF.

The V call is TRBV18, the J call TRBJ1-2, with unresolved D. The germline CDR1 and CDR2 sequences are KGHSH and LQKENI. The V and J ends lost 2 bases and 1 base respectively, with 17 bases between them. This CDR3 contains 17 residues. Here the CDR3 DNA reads TGTGCCAGCTCACCAAGTGTGTTTGCAGTTCTTAACTATGGCTACACCTTC. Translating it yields CASSPSVFAVLNYGYTF. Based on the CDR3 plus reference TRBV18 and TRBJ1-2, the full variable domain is NAGVMQNPRHLVRRRGQEARLRCSPMKGHSHVYWYRQLPEEGLKFMVYLQKENIIDESGMPKERFSAEFPKEGPSILRIQQVVRGDSAAYFCASSPSVFAVLNYGYTFGSGTRLTVV.

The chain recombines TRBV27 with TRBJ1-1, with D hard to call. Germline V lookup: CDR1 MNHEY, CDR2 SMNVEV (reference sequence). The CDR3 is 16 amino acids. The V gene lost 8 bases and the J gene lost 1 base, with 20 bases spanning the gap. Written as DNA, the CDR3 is TGTGCCAGCGGGAGGTCAAGTGGACCCTCGAACACTGAAGCTTTCTTT. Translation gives CASGRSSGPSNTEAFF.

CDR3 sequence: CASSGFEGGYTF. The DNA of the CDR3 is TGTGCCAGCAGTGGTTTTGAGGGCGGCTACACCTTC. The genes are TRBV2 and TRBJ1-2; D is ambiguous. The CDR3 is made up of 12 amino acids. V shed 4 bases and J shed 8 bases, with 11 bases lying between them. Germline lookup yields CDR1 SNHLY and CDR2 FYNNEI.

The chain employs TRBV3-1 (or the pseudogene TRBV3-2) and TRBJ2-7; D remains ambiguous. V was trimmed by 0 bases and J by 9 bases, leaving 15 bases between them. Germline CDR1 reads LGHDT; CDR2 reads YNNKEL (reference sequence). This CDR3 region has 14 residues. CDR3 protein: CASSQDRTDLRQYF. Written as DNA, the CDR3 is TGTGCCAGCAGCCAAGATAGAACTGATTTAAGGCAGTACTTC.

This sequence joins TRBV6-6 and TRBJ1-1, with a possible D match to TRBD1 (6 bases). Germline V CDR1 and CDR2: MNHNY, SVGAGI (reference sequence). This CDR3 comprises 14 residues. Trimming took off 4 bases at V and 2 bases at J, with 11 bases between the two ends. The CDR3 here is CASSSLTGNTEAFF. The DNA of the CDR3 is TGTGCCAGCAGTTCCCTGACAGGAAACACTGAAGCTTTCTTT.

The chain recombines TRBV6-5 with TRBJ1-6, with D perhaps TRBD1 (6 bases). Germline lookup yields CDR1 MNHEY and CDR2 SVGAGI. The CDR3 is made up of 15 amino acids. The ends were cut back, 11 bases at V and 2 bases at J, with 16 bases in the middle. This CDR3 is CASKVGAAYNSPLHF. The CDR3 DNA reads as TGTGCCTCCAAGGTGGGGGCGGCCTATAATTCACCCCTCCACTTT.

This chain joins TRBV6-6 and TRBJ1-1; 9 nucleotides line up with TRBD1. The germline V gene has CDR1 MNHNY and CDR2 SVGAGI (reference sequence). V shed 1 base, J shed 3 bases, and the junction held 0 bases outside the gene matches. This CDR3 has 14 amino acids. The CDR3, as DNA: TGTGCCAGCAGTTACTGGGACAGGGACACTGAAGCTTTCTTT. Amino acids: CASSYWDRDTEAFF.

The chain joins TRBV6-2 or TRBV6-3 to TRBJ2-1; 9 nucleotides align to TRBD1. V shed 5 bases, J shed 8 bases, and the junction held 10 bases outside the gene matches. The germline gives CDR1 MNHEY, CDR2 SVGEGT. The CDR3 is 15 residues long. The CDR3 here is CASSPTGTGLDEQFF. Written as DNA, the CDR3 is TGTGCCAGCAGTCCAACCGGGACAGGGCTCGATGAGCAGTTCTTC.

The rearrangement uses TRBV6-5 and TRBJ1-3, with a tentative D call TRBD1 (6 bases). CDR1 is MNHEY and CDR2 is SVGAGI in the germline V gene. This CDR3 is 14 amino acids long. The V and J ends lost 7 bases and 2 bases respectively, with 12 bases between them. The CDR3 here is CASTQGGAGNTIYF. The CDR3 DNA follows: TGTGCCAGCACCCAAGGGGGGGCTGGAAACACCATATATTTT.

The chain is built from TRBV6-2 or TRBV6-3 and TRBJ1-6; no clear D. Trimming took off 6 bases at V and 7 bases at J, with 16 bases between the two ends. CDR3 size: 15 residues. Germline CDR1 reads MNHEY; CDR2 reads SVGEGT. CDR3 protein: CASSAIAGSNSPLHF. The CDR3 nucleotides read TGTGCCAGCAGCGCGATTGCGGGATCGAATTCACCCCTCCACTTT.

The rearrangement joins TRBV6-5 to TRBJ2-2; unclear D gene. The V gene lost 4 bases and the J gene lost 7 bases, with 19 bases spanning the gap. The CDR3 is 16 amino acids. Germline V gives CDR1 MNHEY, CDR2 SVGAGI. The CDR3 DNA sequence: TGTGCCAGCAGTTCCTCCGGTGGTCGTTCTGGCGGGGAGCTGTTTTTT. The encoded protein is CASSSSGGRSGGELFF.

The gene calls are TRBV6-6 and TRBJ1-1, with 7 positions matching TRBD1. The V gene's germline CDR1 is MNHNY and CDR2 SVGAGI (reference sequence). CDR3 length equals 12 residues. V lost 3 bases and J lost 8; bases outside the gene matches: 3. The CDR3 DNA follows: TGTGCCAGCAGTTATTTACAGGGGGAAGCTTTCTTT. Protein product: CASSYLQGEAFF.

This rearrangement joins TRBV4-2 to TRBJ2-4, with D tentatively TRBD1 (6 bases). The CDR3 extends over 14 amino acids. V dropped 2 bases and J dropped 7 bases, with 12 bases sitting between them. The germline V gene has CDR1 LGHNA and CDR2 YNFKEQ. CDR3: CASSQMQGSNIQYF. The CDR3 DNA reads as TGTGCCAGCAGCCAAATGCAGGGGAGCAACATTCAGTACTTC.

The CDR3 region has the DNA TGTGCCAGCAGTTCCCCGGGGCAGGGAGGGACTGAAGCTTTCTTT. It encodes CASSSPGQGGTEAFF. This chain uses TRBV6-6 with TRBJ1-1; D perhaps matches TRBD1 (5 bases). V was clipped by 4 bases and J by 5 bases, with 17 bases between them. The CDR3 has 15 amino acids. CDR1 and CDR2 from the germline V gene are MNHNY and SVGAGI (reference sequence).

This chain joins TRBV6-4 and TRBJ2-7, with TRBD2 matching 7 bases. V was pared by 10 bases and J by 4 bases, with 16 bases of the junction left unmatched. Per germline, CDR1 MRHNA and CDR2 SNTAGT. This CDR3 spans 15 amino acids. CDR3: CANIFPGTTRYEQYF. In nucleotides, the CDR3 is TGTGCCAACATTTTCCCCGGGACTACACGATACGAGCAGTACTTC.

The CDR3 reads CASSLSSSGGAAEQYF. The CDR3 bases are TGCGCCAGCAGCTTGAGCTCTAGCGGGGGGGCTGCCGAGCAGTACTTC. V and J are TRBV5-1 and TRBJ2-7, with TRBD2 matching 12 bases. V lost 1 base and J lost 6; bases outside the gene matches: 8. From germline, CDR1 is SGHRS and CDR2 YFSETQ. This CDR3 has 16 amino acids.

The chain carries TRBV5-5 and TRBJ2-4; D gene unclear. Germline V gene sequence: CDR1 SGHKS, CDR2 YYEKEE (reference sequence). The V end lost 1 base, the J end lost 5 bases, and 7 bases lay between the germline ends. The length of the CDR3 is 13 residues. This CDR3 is CASSLSPENIQYF. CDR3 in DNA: TGTGCCAGCAGCTTGTCCCCAGAAAACATTCAGTACTTC.